The clone carrying this T cell receptor (beta chain) appeared once. Its antigen is still unknown. Patients were excluded for autoimmune disease history or systemic immunosuppression. These data are taken from a study of OX40 agonist ivuxolimab in advanced cancers. Study-wide findings and caveats: Patients with a partial response at 0.1-3.0 mg/kg had among the lowest clonal expansion. At doses 0.1 to 3.0 mg/kg, CD4+ and CD8+ clones expanded.

Assay: immunoSEQ multiplex PCR; the TCRdb copy retains only in-frame clones and omits some. Seen here are more than 45,000 clones, about 88% observed once, and the top ten hold 4% to 5%. This CDR3 has 16 amino acids. V was trimmed by 2 bases and J by 9 bases, leaving 20 bases between them. The germline V gene encodes CDR1 SGHNT and CDR2 YENEEA. The J gene is TRBJ2-1, the V gene TRBV11-3; D gene unclear. The TCR sequence derives from an adult with an advanced solid tumor such as melanoma, head and neck, liver or kidney cancer. The specimen comprised CD4+ or CD8+ T cells sorted from blood, sampled in a trial of the OX40 agonist ivuxolimab. The DNA of the CDR3 is TGTGCCAGCAGCTTAAAGTCAAGGGAAAGTGGAAGTGAGCAGTTCTTC. Amino acids: CASSLKSRESGSEQFF.